A selection of T cell receptor beta chains follows, all from one sample in a study of blood T cells in healthy people across ages. Using its own MiXCR run on the 5' RACE reads, TCRdb lists one record per CDR3 protein. The repertoire consists of more than 500,000 distinct CDR3 sequences, with 25% to 30% occurring once and the leading ten covering less than 20%. Sequenced: blood. These receptors came from a woman in her 70s in good health. CDR3s include the opening cysteine and the closing phenylalanine or tryptophan. The order of the fields is D gene, J gene, V gene, clone size, CDR3 protein, CDR3 DNA. A D gene is named only where the DNA matches it firmly. Rows may omit the clone size; those that give it use once, few, many or a size class.

d_call: -; j_call: TRBJ2-3; v_call: TRBV30; clone_size: few; cdr3_aa: CAWSTGHTQYF; cdr3_nt: TGTGCCTGGAGTACCGGTCATACGCAGTATTTT
d_call: -; j_call: TRBJ1-4; v_call: TRBV12-3/TRBV12-4; clone_size: -; cdr3_aa: CASSFGPSKLFF; cdr3_nt: TGTGCCAGCAGTTTTGGTCCGTCTAAACTGTTTTTT
d_call: -; j_call: TRBJ2-3; v_call: TRBV12-3/TRBV12-4; clone_size: -; cdr3_aa: CASGLNSHPDTQYF; cdr3_nt: TGTGCCAGCGGTTTAAATTCCCACCCCGATACGCAGTATTTT
d_call: TRBD1; j_call: TRBJ1-2; v_call: TRBV20-1; clone_size: -; cdr3_aa: CSAIRDRYDSYGYTF; cdr3_nt: TGCAGTGCTATACGGGACAGATACGATAGCTATGGCTACACCTTC
d_call: TRBD2; j_call: TRBJ2-3; v_call: TRBV20-1; clone_size: few; cdr3_aa: CSARGLAGAYLDTQYF; cdr3_nt: TGCAGTGCTAGAGGACTAGCGGGGGCCTACCTGGATACGCAGTATTTT
d_call: -; j_call: TRBJ2-3; v_call: TRBV3-1; clone_size: -; cdr3_aa: CASSQGIQSDTQYF; cdr3_nt: TGTGCCAGCAGCCAAGGAATCCAATCAGATACGCAGTATTTT
d_call: -; j_call: TRBJ2-1; v_call: TRBV9; clone_size: -; cdr3_aa: CAGSVTPNSYNEQFF; cdr3_nt: TGTGCCGGCAGCGTAACCCCCAACTCCTACAATGAGCAGTTCTTC
d_call: -; j_call: TRBJ2-2; v_call: TRBV4-3; clone_size: -; cdr3_aa: CASSQDRSSNRRGKLLF; cdr3_nt: TGCGCCAGCAGCCAAGATCGGAGCTCAAACCGCCGAGGAAAGCTGCTTTTT
d_call: TRBD2; j_call: TRBJ2-2; v_call: TRBV6-5; clone_size: few; cdr3_aa: CASSYSGLAGQVGELFF; cdr3_nt: TGTGCCAGCAGTTACTCAGGACTAGCGGGCCAAGTCGGGGAGCTGTTTTTT
d_call: -; j_call: TRBJ1-4; v_call: TRBV27; clone_size: -; cdr3_aa: CASRKQGLEEKLFF; cdr3_nt: TGTGCCAGCAGAAAACAGGGTCTTGAAGAAAAACTGTTTTTT